This entry is about one TCR beta chain. The T cells that were sequenced for TCR beta were CD8+ and CD4+ cells from blood. RNA, at roughly 0.45 to 1 ug, was reverse transcribed with random hexamers. With immunoSEQ multiplex PCR, TCR beta CDR3 was amplified across 54 Vbeta and 13 Jbeta. One entry per CDR3 protein, called by TCRdb with MiXCR from the immunoSEQ multiplex PCR reads. The sample includes around 280,000 distinct CDR3 sequences, about 85% of them seen just once. This record comes from a study of CD8 T cells in Susac syndrome. This sequence was found in a human donor with multiple sclerosis. Sequences were obtained from CD8+ T cells from PBMCs.

This CDR3 reads CASSSDRERETQYF. The CDR3 DNA reads TGTGCCAGCAGCTCGGACAGGGAGCGGGAGACCCAGTACTTC. This rearrangement joins TRBV7-9 to TRBJ2-5, with TRBD1 matching over 8 bases. V shed 4 bases and J 5 bases; nucleotides not matched to a gene: 6. The CDR3 has 14 residues. Looked up from germline, CDR1 is SEHNR and CDR2 is FQNEAQ (reference sequence).